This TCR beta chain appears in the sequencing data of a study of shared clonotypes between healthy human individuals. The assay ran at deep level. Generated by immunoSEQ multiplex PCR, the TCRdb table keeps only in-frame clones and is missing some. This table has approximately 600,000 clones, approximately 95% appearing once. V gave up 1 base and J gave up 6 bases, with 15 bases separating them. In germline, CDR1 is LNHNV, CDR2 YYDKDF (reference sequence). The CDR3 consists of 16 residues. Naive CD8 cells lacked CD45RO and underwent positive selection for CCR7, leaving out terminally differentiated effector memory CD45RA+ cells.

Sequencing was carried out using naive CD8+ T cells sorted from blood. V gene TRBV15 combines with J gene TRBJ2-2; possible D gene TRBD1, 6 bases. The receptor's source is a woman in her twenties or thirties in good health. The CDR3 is CATSRGQGRESGELFF. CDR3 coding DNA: TGTGCCACCAGCAGAGGCCAGGGGCGCGAGTCCGGGGAGCTGTTTTTT.